This entry lists 29 T cell receptor beta chains sequenced from one sample in a study of T cells in tumors after PD-1 blockade. Sequenced by immunoSEQ multiplex PCR; TCRdb stores in-frame clones only, minus some. The table has tens of thousands of clones, roughly 78% seen once. The material was PBMCs, obtained before anti-PD-1 treatment. These receptors were obtained from a human donor with basal cell carcinoma.

This clone was observed once. V and J are TRBV2 and TRBJ1-3; D perhaps matches TRBD1 (6 bases). The germline V gene has CDR1 SNHLY and CDR2 FYNNEI. Trimming shortened V by 7 bases and J by 1 base, and 8 bases separated the two germline ends. This CDR3 is 13 amino acids long. The CDR3 here is CASKQGSGNTIYF. CDR3 nucleotides: TGTGCCAGCAAACAGGGTTCTGGAAACACCATATATTTT. Full variable domain (outside the CDR3, taken from reference TRBV2 and TRBJ1-3): EPEVTQTPSHQVTQMGQEVILRCVPISNHLYFYWYRQILGQKVEFLVSFYNNEISEKSEIFDDQFSVERPDGSNFTLKIRSTKLEDSAMYFCASKQGSGNTIYFGEGSWLTVV.

This clone has more than one count but fewer than ten. This rearrangement joins TRBV2 to TRBJ2-7, with 9 bases lining up with TRBD1. V dropped 6 bases and J dropped 1; count of bases not matched to a gene: 4. Germline assignment: CDR1 SNHLY and CDR2 FYNNEI. The CDR3 totals 14 residues. The CDR3, as DNA: TGTGCCAGCAGCCAGGGGACAGGGTCCTACGAGCAGTACTTC. This codes for CASSQGTGSYEQYF.

This rearrangement joins TRBV9 to TRBJ2-3, with D maybe TRBD1 (5 bases). Trimming pared 0 bases from V and 0 bases from J, leaving 11 bases between. CDR3 length equals 16 residues. Germline-derived CDR1 and CDR2 are SGDLS and YYNGEE. In nucleotides, the CDR3 is TGTGCCAGCAGCGTAGTTGGGGCGCCTAGCACAGATACGCAGTATTTT. The encoded protein is CASSVVGAPSTDTQYF.

The rearrangement links TRBV2 to TRBJ2-1, with D maybe TRBD2 (7 bases). The CDR3 runs to 14 residues. The germline V gene has CDR1 SNHLY and CDR2 FYNNEI. Trimming left V 10 bases short and J 9 bases short, with 22 bases between. The DNA of the CDR3 is TGTGCCACCTCGTTTGGTGGGGGGGCAGGTGAGCAGTTCTTC. Amino acid sequence: CATSFGGGAGEQFF. The complete variable domain, with remaining parts taken from reference TRBV2 and TRBJ2-1, reads EPEVTQTPSHQVTQMGQEVILRCVPISNHLYFYWYRQILGQKVEFLVSFYNNEISEKSEIFDDQFSVERPDGSNFTLKIRSTKLEDSAMYFCATSFGGGAGEQFFGPGTRLTVL.

The rearrangement uses TRBV5-4 and TRBJ2-2; 10 bases map to TRBD2. The CDR3 sequence is 16 residues long. CDR1 is SGHNT, CDR2 YYREEE, per germline (reference sequence). V lost 1 base, J lost 5 bases, and 5 bases stayed unmatched. This CDR3 reads CASSLSLAGSTGELFF. As DNA, the CDR3 is TGTGCCAGCAGCTTGTCACTAGCGGGATCGACCGGGGAGCTGTTTTTT.

By share of the sample, this clone is medium-sized. This sequence joins TRBV5-1 and TRBJ2-4; 7 bases are a match to TRBD1. Germline V gene lookup returns CDR1 SGHRS and CDR2 YFSETQ. The CDR3 is 15 amino acids. With V trimmed by 5 bases and J by 3 bases, 8 bases remained unmatched. This CDR3 reads CASRSNRDSKNIQYF. DNA of the CDR3: TGCGCCAGCAGATCGAACCGGGACAGCAAAAACATTCAGTACTTC. The full variable domain, its missing parts supplied by reference TRBV5-1 and TRBJ2-4, is KAGVTQTPRYLIKTRGQQVTLSCSPISGHRSVSWYQQTPGQGLQFLFEYFSETQRNKGNFPGRFSGRQFSNSRSEMNVSTLELGDSALYLCASRSNRDSKNIQYFGAGTRLSVL.

The chain joins TRBV5-4 to TRBJ2-5; no reliable D call. This CDR3 comprises 14 residues. CDR1 SGHNT and CDR2 YYREEE come from the germline V gene (reference sequence). Trimming removed 7 bases at V and 5 bases at J, with 18 bases between. DNA for the CDR3: TGTGCCAGCTCCGGCGTGGAGCTTGGGGAGACCCAGTACTTC. Translated: CASSGVELGETQYF.

This chain joins TRBV7-8 and TRBJ2-7; no clear D gene. Germline lookup yields CDR1 SGHVS and CDR2 FQNEAQ. With 7 bases removed from V and 3 bases from J, the gap between germline ends came to 10 bases. The CDR3 runs to 12 residues. The CDR3 DNA reads TGTGCCAGCACCCGAAATTACTACGAGCAGTACTTC. Its protein is CASTRNYYEQYF.

The chain carries TRBV29-1 and TRBJ2-7; 7 bases fit TRBD1. CDR1 SQVTM and CDR2 ANQGSEA come from the germline V gene. Losses at the gene ends were 6 bases for V and 3 bases for J; bases not matched to a gene: 5. There are 12 residues in the CDR3. The chain's CDR3 is CSVTRDSYEQYF. As DNA, the CDR3 is TGCAGCGTAACCCGGGACAGCTACGAGCAGTACTTC.

This sequence joins TRBV6-5 and TRBJ1-1, with D tentatively TRBD1 (5 bases). Deletions cut 6 bases from V and 6 bases from J, with 20 bases between. The CDR3 runs 15 residues. CDR1 is MNHEY, CDR2 SVGAGI, per germline. The CDR3 DNA reads TGTGCCAGCAGCCTCGGTTCCGGGGGTAGGTCTGAAGCTTTCTTT. As protein: CASSLGSGGRSEAFF.

This chain connects TRBV4-2 to TRBJ1-5; 11 nucleotides align to TRBD1. V was pared by 6 bases and J by 5 bases, with 12 bases of the junction left unmatched. The CDR3 is 17 residues long. CDR1 is LGHNA, CDR2 YNFKEQ, per germline. The CDR3 DNA sequence: TGTGCCAGCAGTCCCGGTCCGGACAGGGGGCGAGATCAGCCCCAGCATTTT. This translates into CASSPGPDRGRDQPQHF.

V and J are TRBV3-1 (or the pseudogene TRBV3-2) and TRBJ1-2; D is possibly TRBD1 (5 bases). Germline V gives CDR1 LGHDT, CDR2 YNNKEL (reference sequence). V was shortened by 0 bases and J by 8 bases, with 16 bases between the two germline ends. The CDR3 has 15 residues. This chain's CDR3 is CASSQDIQVTRGYTF. CDR3 nucleotides: TGTGCCAGCAGCCAAGATATACAGGTGACTAGGGGCTACACCTTC.

This sequence joins TRBV5-1 and TRBJ2-5; D gene uncertain. The CDR3 runs to 14 residues. V was pared by 2 bases and J by 4 bases, with 12 bases between. CDR1 and CDR2 (germline): SGHRS, YFSETQ. CDR3 loop: CASSFRVQAETQYF. For the CDR3, the DNA is TGCGCCAGCAGCTTCCGGGTCCAGGCAGAGACCCAGTACTTC.

V is TRBV5-5 and J is TRBJ2-2; TRBD2 agrees at 9 bases. Germline CDR1 and CDR2: SGHKS and YYEKEE (reference sequence). The CDR3 length is 17 residues. Germline trimming cut 1 base from V and 7 bases from J; bases unmatched to any gene: 11. This chain's CDR3 is CASSLFPSGTYGGELFF. The CDR3 nucleotides read TGTGCCAGCAGCTTGTTTCCTAGCGGGACGTACGGCGGGGAGCTGTTTTTT.

A few counts support this clone. The chain is built from TRBV5-5 and TRBJ1-5; 10 bases match TRBD1. The CDR3 consists of 15 residues. The germline V gene has CDR1 SGHKS and CDR2 YYEKEE (reference sequence). Germline trimming cut 0 bases from V and 7 bases from J; bases unmatched to any gene: 4. The CDR3 protein is CASSLAGTGDQPQHF. In nucleotides, the CDR3 is TGTGCCAGCAGCTTGGCCGGGACAGGGGACCAGCCCCAGCATTTT. Supplemented by reference TRBV5-5 and TRBJ1-5, the full variable domain reads DAGVTQSPTHLIKTRGQQVTLRCSPISGHKSVSWYQQVLGQGPQFIFQYYEKEERGRGNFPDRFSARQFPNYSSELNVNALLLGDSALYLCASSLAGTGDQPQHFGDGTRLSIL.

This clone was found a few times. The CDR3, as DNA: TGTGCCAGCAGCAAAGGATGGCAGGGAAAAAGAAATCAGCCCCAGCATTTT. Translating it yields CASSKGWQGKRNQPQHF. This rearrangement joins TRBV21-1 to TRBJ1-5; the tabulated D call, TRBD1, remains unverified against the DNA. TRBV21-1 is noted as a pseudogene. The CDR3 loop spans 17 amino acids.

The chain joins TRBV3-1 (or the pseudogene TRBV3-2) to TRBJ2-7, with 7 bases aligning to TRBD1. CDR1 LGHDT and CDR2 YNNKEL come from the germline V gene (reference sequence). The CDR3 extends over 15 amino acids. The V gene end was trimmed by 4 bases and the J gene end by 1 base; junction bases not matched to a gene: 7. Here the CDR3 DNA reads TGTGCCAGCAGCCTTGGACAGGTGGGTTCCTACGAGCAGTACTTC. Protein: CASSLGQVGSYEQYF.

This clone has only one observation. The chain combines TRBV9 with TRBJ1-3, with D unresolved. Germline lookup yields CDR1 SGDLS and CDR2 YYNGEE. V was trimmed by 0 bases and J by 0 bases, leaving 7 bases between them. The CDR3 spans 15 residues. The CDR3 DNA follows: TGTGCCAGCAGCGTAGGGAAGCCCTCTGGAAACACCATATATTTT. As protein: CASSVGKPSGNTIYF.

The chain employs TRBV6-5 and TRBJ1-2, with D possibly TRBD1 on 5 matching bases. The CDR3 is 14 amino acids. Per germline, CDR1 MNHEY and CDR2 SVGAGI. V was clipped by 7 bases and J by 4 bases, with 16 bases between them. CDR3 in DNA: TGTGCCAGCACCAATGGAGGGGACCCCTATGGCTACACCTTC. Translating it yields CASTNGGDPYGYTF.

The chain links TRBV9 to TRBJ1-6; D not certain. Germline CDR1 reads SGDLS; CDR2 reads YYNGEE. The CDR3 totals 12 residues. V was trimmed by 4 bases and J by 8 bases, leaving 7 bases between them. CDR3 sequence (DNA): TGTGCCAGCAGCCCAAGCGATTCACCCCTCCACTTT. Its translation is CASSPSDSPLHF.

The DNA for the CDR3 is TGTGCCAGCAGTTTATCGAGGACAGGGGGCCATCAGCCCCAGCATTTT. Its translation is CASSLSRTGGHQPQHF. V is TRBV27 and J is TRBJ1-5; TRBD1 aligns across 11 bases. Germline trimming cut 0 bases from V and 5 bases from J; bases unmatched to any gene: 3. This CDR3 spans 16 amino acids. Germline CDR1 reads MNHEY; CDR2 reads SMNVEV (reference sequence).

The CDR3 spells CASSPETGDYGYTF. The DNA for the CDR3 is TGTGCCAGCAGCCCCGAAACAGGGGACTATGGCTACACCTTC. The chain couples TRBV9 to TRBJ1-2; 7 positions match TRBD1. V shed 4 bases, J shed 3 bases, and the junction held 6 bases outside the gene matches. The CDR3 covers 14 residues. From germline, CDR1 is SGDLS and CDR2 YYNGEE.

Of note for this clone: Other DNA sequences from this sample encode an identical CDR3 as well. The V call is TRBV6-2 or TRBV6-3, the J call TRBJ1-1; D gene ambiguous. CDR1 and CDR2 from the germline V gene are MNHEY and SVGEGT. The CDR3 spans 11 residues. V was clipped by 5 bases and J by 4 bases, with 5 bases between them. In DNA, the CDR3 is TGTGCCAGCAGTCTAGGCACTGAAGCTTTCTTT. This sequence encodes CASSLGTEAFF.

The V call is TRBV10-3, the J call TRBJ2-3; a weak D match, TRBD1 (6 bases). The CDR3 extends over 14 amino acids. Germline V gene sequence: CDR1 ENHRY, CDR2 SYGVKD. V was cut by 7 bases and J by 0 bases, with 11 bases left in between. The DNA of the CDR3 is TGTGCCATCAAGGGACAATCGAGCACAGATACGCAGTATTTT. Residues: CAIKGQSSTDTQYF.

The genes are TRBV5-5 and TRBJ1-3; no definite D call. Trimming stripped 1 base from V and 0 bases from J, with 8 bases between. CDR3 length: 15 amino acids. The germline gives CDR1 SGHKS, CDR2 YYEKEE (reference sequence). The DNA of the CDR3 is TGTGCCAGCAGCTTGTTTACCTCCTCTGGAAACACCATATATTTT. Translation: CASSLFTSSGNTIYF.

The gene calls are TRBV7-2 and TRBJ1-6, with D uncertain. This CDR3 is 14 amino acids long. Between the trimmed V and J ends, which lost 0 bases and 9 bases, there was a span of 9 bases. Per germline, CDR1 SGHTA and CDR2 FQGNSA. The chain's CDR3 is CASSLAGRGSPLHF. CDR3 sequence (DNA): TGTGCCAGCAGCTTAGCAGGGCGCGGTTCACCCCTCCACTTT.

The rearrangement joins TRBV7-9 to TRBJ2-7; the match to TRBD1 covers 10 bases. The J segment lost 0 bases and the V segment lost 5 bases, leaving 4 bases of the junction unmatched. This CDR3 has 15 residues. Germline-derived CDR1 and CDR2 are SEHNR and FQNEAQ (reference sequence). The CDR3 DNA sequence: TGTGCCAGCAGCCGGGACAGGGGACTCTCCTACGAGCAGTACTTC. This translates into CASSRDRGLSYEQYF.

A few counts support this clone. The V and J genes are TRBV7-9 and TRBJ2-7, with D possibly TRBD1 on 6 matching bases. Germline V gives CDR1 SEHNR, CDR2 FQNEAQ (reference sequence). This CDR3 is built from 14 residues. Trimming removed 5 bases from V and 5 bases from J, with 16 bases in between. CDR3 protein: CASSPARGTDEQYF. In nucleotides, the CDR3 is TGTGCCAGCAGCCCCGCCAGGGGAACGGACGAGCAGTACTTC.

The V gene is TRBV5-1, the J gene TRBJ2-5, with 13 positions matching TRBD2. Trimming took 4 bases from V and 4 from J; bases not matched to a gene: 7. The CDR3 is made up of 16 amino acids. Germline CDR1 reads SGHRS; CDR2 reads YFSETQ. The CDR3 nucleotides read TGCGCCAGCAGCGTCGGACTAGCGGGGGATAGAGAGACCCAGTACTTC. Its protein is CASSVGLAGDRETQYF.